Below, 16 T cell receptor beta chains from the same sample are listed, as sequenced in a study of metastatic and nonmetastatic thyroid tumors. Ahead of thyroid surgery, no patient had received treatment of any kind. TCRdb re-called the PCR reads through MiXCR. The sample lists 45,000 or so clones, approximately 15% seen once, with approximately 20% in the top ten. The sequenced sample was blood. These receptors all come from a female donor with papillary thyroid cancer or a benign thyroid nodule (not recorded which). Some clones in this sample may be carry-over from other donors' samples.

This clone was recorded at least ten times. The gene calls are TRBV5-6 and TRBJ2-7, with D possibly TRBD1 on 6 matching bases. The CDR3 is made up of 14 amino acids. V was pared by 7 bases and J by 0 bases, with 14 bases between. Germline V CDR1 and CDR2: SGHDT, YYEEEE. DNA of the CDR3: TGTGCCAGCTTAGCCGGGACACACTCCTACGAGCAGTACTTC. It encodes CASLAGTHSYEQYF.

This clone showed up many times. The chain links TRBV2 to TRBJ2-1; 7 positions match TRBD2. The CDR3 runs to 13 residues. Trimming at V came to 6 bases and at J to 8 bases, leaving 7 bases not matched to a gene. The germline V gene encodes CDR1 SNHLY and CDR2 FYNNEI. The CDR3 region has the DNA TGTGCCAGCAGACCGGGAGGTAACGATGAGCAGTTCTTC. This gives the protein CASRPGGNDEQFF. Supplemented by reference TRBV2 and TRBJ2-1, the full variable domain reads EPEVTQTPSHQVTQMGQEVILRCVPISNHLYFYWYRQILGQKVEFLVSFYNNEISEKSEIFDDQFSVERPDGSNFTLKIRSTKLEDSAMYFCASRPGGNDEQFFGPGTRLTVL.

Comment on this clone: The junction departs from the called germline gene at one end, perhaps through a read error. The rearrangement uses TRBV25-1 and TRBJ1-1; 8 bases fit TRBD1. CDR3 length: 16 amino acids. Germline-derived CDR1 and CDR2 are MGHDK and SYGVNS. The CDR3 region is CASSTRRGTGGTEAVF. DNA for the CDR3: TGTGCCAGCAGTACCAGACGGGGGACAGGTGGCACTGAAGCTGTCTTT.

This clone has at least ten counts. The J gene is TRBJ2-1, the V gene TRBV29-1; no reliable D call. V lost 3 bases, J lost 9 bases, and 18 bases lay in between. The germline gives CDR1 SQVTM, CDR2 ANQGSEA. The CDR3 runs to 14 residues. In nucleotides, the CDR3 is TGCAGCGTTGATCGGGTCCCCAACACGGGTGAGCAGTTCTTC. Its protein product is CSVDRVPNTGEQFF.

Ten or more counts support this clone. Other DNA sequences in this specimen translate into the identical CDR3. V gene TRBV6-1 combines with J gene TRBJ1-3, with D unclear. Trimming removed 9 bases at V and 0 bases at J, with 12 bases between. Germline lookup yields CDR1 MNHNS and CDR2 SASEGT. This CDR3 has 14 residues. CDR3 sequence (DNA): TGTGCCAGTTCGACCCTAAGCTCTGGAAACACCATATATTTT. Residues: CASSTLSSGNTIYF.

This clone rates as medium-sized (0.01 to 0.1%). V usage is TRBV6-1 and J usage is TRBJ2-7, with D possibly matching TRBD1 (6 bases). CDR1 MNHNS and CDR2 SASEGT come from the germline V gene. V dropped 9 bases and J dropped 1 base, with 19 bases sitting between them. The CDR3 runs to 15 residues. CDR3 nucleotide sequence: TGTGCCAGTTTGGGGTTTGCCGGGACATCCTACGAGCAGTACTTC. This translates into CASLGFAGTSYEQYF.

The gene calls are TRBV29-1 and TRBJ1-2; tentatively, D is TRBD1 (6 bases). Trimming removed 7 bases from V and 9 bases from J, with 18 bases in between. CDR1 SQVTM and CDR2 ANQGSEA come from the germline V gene. This CDR3 spans 12 amino acids. CDR3 protein: CSGGGHPGCYTF. Written as DNA, the CDR3 is TGCAGCGGGGGGGGGCATCCAGGGTGCTACACCTTC.

The chain is built from TRBV5-1 and TRBJ2-7; a possible D gene is TRBD1 (6 bases). This CDR3 is built from 14 residues. Between the trimmed V and J ends, which lost 4 bases and 2 bases, there was a span of 13 bases. Germline assignment: CDR1 SGHRS and CDR2 YFSETQ. The CDR3 region is CASSPTGAAYEQYF. The CDR3 nucleotides are TGCGCCAGCAGCCCGACAGGAGCGGCCTACGAGCAGTACTTC.

The sample holds a few counts of this clone. The V gene is TRBV19, the J gene TRBJ1-1; 10 bases agree with TRBD1. V lost 5 bases, J lost 10 bases, and 10 bases stayed unmatched. This CDR3 comprises 14 residues. Germline V CDR1 and CDR2: LNHDA, SQIVND (reference sequence). CDR3 in amino acids: CASSVRQGADRAFF. For the CDR3, the DNA is TGTGCCAGTAGTGTTAGACAGGGGGCGGATAGAGCTTTCTTT.

This clone has at least ten counts. CDR3 loop: CASSPWTNQETQYF. The CDR3 coding sequence is TGCGCCAGCAGCCCGTGGACCAACCAAGAGACCCAGTACTTC. The V gene is TRBV4-1, the J gene TRBJ2-5; D gene uncertain. The CDR3 spans 14 residues. Germline V gives CDR1 MGHRA, CDR2 YSYEKL. The V gene lost 4 bases and the J gene lost 0 bases, with 9 bases spanning the gap.

On this clone: A much larger clone sits a single nucleotide away, making a read error possible. V and J are TRBV5-6 and TRBJ2-2, with TRBD2 identical over 10 bases. The V gene's germline CDR1 is SGHDT and CDR2 YYEEEE. This CDR3 region has 16 residues. The CDR3 loop reads CASSPIAGGHTGEMFF. As DNA, the CDR3 is TGTGCCAGCAGTCCCATAGCGGGAGGCCACACCGGGGAGATGTTTTTT.

The rearrangement uses TRBV6-1 and TRBJ1-3; D may be TRBD1 (5 bases). V was trimmed by 8 bases and J by 0 bases, leaving 11 bases between them. Germline CDR1 MNHNS, CDR2 SASEGT. The CDR3 loop spans 14 amino acids. The CDR3: CASFRDGSGNTIYF. The CDR3 nucleotides are TGTGCCAGCTTCCGGGACGGCTCTGGAAACACCATATATTTT.

V usage is TRBV5-1 and J usage is TRBJ1-3; the D is unclear. The CDR3 has 13 residues. Trimming removed 0 bases from V and 4 bases from J, with 5 bases in between. Germline V lookup: CDR1 SGHRS, CDR2 YFSETQ. The CDR3 nucleotides read TGCGCCAGCAGCTTGGGGGCAGGAAACACCATATATTTT. This encodes CASSLGAGNTIYF.

This clone was observed a few times. The J gene is TRBJ2-3, the V gene TRBV6-2 or TRBV6-3, with D hard to call. Germline V lookup: CDR1 MNHEY, CDR2 SVGEGT. This CDR3 contains 15 residues. V was shortened by 4 bases and J by 0 bases, with 11 bases between the two germline ends. CDR3 loop: CASSSLETSTDTQYF. The CDR3 region has the DNA TGTGCCAGCAGTTCCCTGGAGACTAGCACAGATACGCAGTATTTT.

This clone was seen at least ten times. The chain uses TRBV12-3 or TRBV12-4 and TRBJ1-1; 7 nucleotides agree with TRBD1. V trimming: 5 bases; J trimming: 2 bases; junction bases outside the gene matches: 5. The CDR3 is 14 residues long. CDR3 bases: TGTGCCAGCAGTCCCGGGACAGTAAACACTGAAGCTTTCTTT. Protein: CASSPGTVNTEAFF.

This clone was seen ten or more times. V is TRBV7-2 and J is TRBJ2-7; 8 bases align to TRBD2. V was clipped by 1 base and J by 3 bases; unmatched bases: 5. The CDR3 is 15 amino acids. Germline V gene sequence: CDR1 SGHTA, CDR2 FQGNSA. In nucleotides, the CDR3 is TGTGCCAGCAGCTTAGACACTAGCGGAGTCTACGAGCAGTACTTC. As protein: CASSLDTSGVYEQYF.